The rows below give T cell receptor beta chains drawn from one sample of a study of vaccination and CD4 T cells after COVID-19. TCRdb re-called the PCR reads with MiXCR, one entry per CDR3 protein. The sample holds more than 35,000 distinct CDR3 sequences; 35% to 45% are singletons and the top ten take under 6.5%. This sample comprised CD4+ T cells from blood, obtained about 7 months after SARS-CoV-2 vaccination. The receptor set was obtained from a human donor who had recovered from COVID-19. Each CDR3 is given with its conserved first and last residue. Fields, in order: clone size, J gene, V gene, D gene, CDR3 protein, CDR3 DNA. A D gene is named only where the DNA matches it firmly. The size entry is marked missing in some rows and otherwise reads once, few, many or a size class.

>.|TRBJ2-7|TRBV7-6|.
CASSAGPQSYEQYF
TGTGCCAGCAGCGCGGGACCCCAATCCTACGAGCAGTACTTC
>once|TRBJ2-3|TRBV7-6|.
CASSLGGSGTDTQYF
TGTGCCAGCAGCTTAGGAGGATCGGGCACAGATACGCAGTATTTT
>few|TRBJ2-7|TRBV10-3|.
CAISRDQATEQYF
TGTGCCATCAGTCGGGATCAGGCTACGGAGCAGTACTTC
>.|TRBJ2-3|TRBV4-1|.
CASSQVGGGFSTDTQYF
TGCGCCAGCAGCCAAGTGGGGGGAGGTTTTAGCACAGATACGCAGTATTTT
>.|TRBJ2-7|TRBV28|.
CASSSQRRLDYEQYF
TGTGCCAGCAGTTCCCAAAGGCGGCTTGACTACGAGCAGTACTTC
>few|TRBJ1-5|TRBV4-2|.
CASSQDRNSNQPQHF
TGTGCCAGCAGCCAAGACCGAAATAGCAATCAGCCCCAGCATTTT
>few|TRBJ2-6|TRBV4-3|TRBD1
CASSQDLQGDSGANVLTF
TGCGCCAGCAGCCAAGATCTGCAGGGGGACTCTGGGGCCAACGTCCTGACTTTC
>.|TRBJ2-2|TRBV20-1|.
CSAREATKTGELFF
TGCAGTGCTAGAGAGGCGACAAAAACCGGGGAGCTGTTTTTT
>once|TRBJ2-5|TRBV19|.
CASSIALGLFGQAEETQYF
TGTGCCAGTAGCATCGCCCTTGGCCTGTTTGGCCAGGCCGAAGAGACCCAGTACTTC
>.|TRBJ2-1|TRBV11-2|TRBD2
CASSGTSGRDEQFF
TGTGCCAGCAGCGGGACTAGCGGGAGAGATGAGCAGTTCTTC
>.|TRBJ2-1|TRBV2|.
CASSVEGQRAAYNEQFF
TGTGCCAGCAGTGTGGAGGGACAACGGGCCGCCTACAATGAGCAGTTCTTC
>.|TRBJ1-2|TRBV6-1|.
CASKRQVQVDYGYTF
TGTGCCAGCAAAAGACAGGTTCAGGTGGACTATGGCTACACCTTC
>medium-sized|TRBJ2-5|TRBV6-1|TRBD1
CASSEQGDRVETQYF
TGTGCCAGCAGTGAACAAGGGGACAGGGTTGAGACCCAGTACTTC
>.|TRBJ2-1|TRBV6-1|TRBD2
CASRGTRSPPHNEQFF
TGTGCCAGCAGAGGGACTAGATCCCCCCCGCACAATGAGCAGTTCTTC
>.|TRBJ2-7|TRBV6-5|.
CASSLNPGRPYEQYF
TGTGCCAGCAGTTTAAACCCCGGGCGGCCCTACGAGCAGTACTTC
>.|TRBJ1-5|TRBV2|TRBD1
CASTGESGQPQHF
TGTGCCTCGACAGGGGAGAGTGGGCAGCCCCAGCATTTT
>.|TRBJ2-7|TRBV28|TRBD2
CASSDSGGPSSYEQYF
TGTGCCAGCAGTGATTCGGGAGGGCCCAGTTCCTACGAGCAGTACTTC
>.|TRBJ2-2|TRBV20-1|TRBD2
CSAGGLAGSGELFF
TGCAGTGCAGGGGGACTAGCGGGTTCCGGGGAGCTGTTTTTT
>few|TRBJ1-1|TRBV20-1|.
CSVSQGNTEAFF
TGCAGTGTTTCCCAGGGGAACACTGAAGCTTTCTTT
>.|TRBJ2-2|TRBV20-1|TRBD2
CSARVRAGEGTGELFF
TGCAGTGCTAGAGTCCGAGCGGGAGAGGGCACCGGGGAGCTGTTTTTT
>.|TRBJ2-7|TRBV10-3|TRBD1
CAIRRTGGEYEQYF
TGTGCCATCAGGCGGACAGGGGGAGAGTACGAGCAGTACTTC
>.|TRBJ1-2|TRBV4-1|.
CASSQMSISRSNYGYTF
TGCGCCAGCAGCCAGATGAGCATCAGTAGAAGTAACTATGGCTACACCTTC
>.|TRBJ2-2|TRBV19|.
CASSMFGQRNTGELFF
TGTGCCAGTAGTATGTTCGGACAGCGAAACACCGGGGAGCTGTTTTTT
>.|TRBJ2-7|TRBV7-9|.
CASSLRQLPGDEQYF
TGTGCCAGCAGCTTAAGGCAGCTTCCCGGGGACGAGCAGTACTTC
>few|TRBJ1-5|TRBV7-2|TRBD1
CASSVTGGWGNQPQHF
TGTGCCAGCAGCGTAACAGGGGGCTGGGGCAATCAGCCCCAGCATTTT
>few|TRBJ1-3|TRBV20-1|TRBD1
CSARGDRISGNTIYF
TGCAGTGCTAGAGGGGACAGGATCTCTGGAAACACCATATATTTT
>.|TRBJ2-7|TRBV6-1|.
CASSEGLWQYF
TGTGCCAGCAGTGAAGGACTGTGGCAGTACTTC
>.|TRBJ2-1|TRBV29-1|TRBD2
CSVWGGAYNEQFF
TGCAGCGTCTGGGGGGGTGCGTACAATGAGCAGTTCTTC
>few|TRBJ2-3|TRBV6-2/TRBV6-3|TRBD2
CASSYSLAGADTQYF
TGTGCCAGCAGTTACTCGCTAGCGGGAGCAGATACGCAGTATTTT
>.|TRBJ2-3|TRBV7-2|.
CASSTLWGGTDTQYF
TGTGCCAGCAGCACCCTTTGGGGGGGCACAGATACGCAGTATTTT
>medium-sized|TRBJ1-5|TRBV20-1|TRBD1
CSAEGQGNQPQHF
TGCAGTGCTGAAGGACAGGGGAATCAGCCCCAGCATTTT
>few|TRBJ2-7|TRBV20-1|.
CSAILSGGGEQYF
TGCAGTGCTATCTTGAGCGGAGGGGGGGAGCAGTACTTC
>few|TRBJ2-5|TRBV7-9|.
CASSRVEETQYF
TGTGCCAGCAGTCGGGTCGAAGAGACCCAGTACTTC
>few|TRBJ2-5|TRBV20-1|TRBD2
CSARELAGGLEETQYF
TGCAGTGCTAGAGAATTAGCGGGAGGGTTAGAAGAGACCCAGTACTTC
>few|TRBJ2-7|TRBV7-9|.
CASSLVQVPPYEQYF
TGTGCCAGCAGCTTAGTCCAGGTACCTCCCTACGAGCAGTACTTC
>.|TRBJ1-5|TRBV6-2/TRBV6-3|.
CASNDGGFSGYQPQHF
TGTGCCAGCAACGATGGGGGCTTTAGCGGTTACCAGCCCCAGCATTTT
>.|TRBJ1-1|TRBV5-1|.
CASCEQLNTEAFF
TGCGCCAGCTGCGAGCAGTTGAACACTGAAGCTTTCTTT
>few|TRBJ1-1|TRBV20-1|.
CSARPGWENTEAFF
TGCAGTGCTAGACCGGGCTGGGAAAACACTGAAGCTTTCTTT
>.|TRBJ1-1|TRBV28|.
CASRMLRGVNTEAFF
TGTGCCAGCAGAATGCTTAGGGGCGTGAACACTGAAGCTTTCTTT
>.|TRBJ2-7|TRBV21-1|.
CASSKNKGWATPYEQYF
TGTGCCAGCAGCAAAAATAAGGGGTGGGCAACCCCTTACGAGCAGTACTTC
>.|TRBJ1-5|TRBV6-1|.
CASRLYSNQPQHF
TGTGCCAGCAGACTTTATAGCAATCAGCCCCAGCATTTT
>.|TRBJ2-7|TRBV24-1|TRBD2
CATSDPGLAGGEQYF
TGTGCCACCAGTGATCCCGGACTAGCGGGAGGCGAGCAGTACTTC
>once|TRBJ2-3|TRBV6-4|TRBD2
CASSDSSGGSTDTQYF
TGTGCCAGCAGTGACTCTAGCGGGGGAAGCACAGATACGCAGTATTTT
>few|TRBJ2-2|TRBV10-3|.
CAISEPRQGGNTGELFF
TGTGCCATCAGTGAGCCCCGGCAGGGAGGGAACACCGGGGAGCTGTTTTTT
>few|TRBJ1-1|TRBV28|.
CASSPRPLNTEAFF
TGTGCCAGCAGTCCAAGGCCCTTGAACACTGAAGCTTTCTTT